These 10 T cell receptor beta chains originate from one sample sequenced in a study of blood T cell repertoires in COVID-19. Data came from immunoSEQ multiplex PCR; TCRdb stores just in-frame clones and leaves some out. The table lists approximately 180,000 clones, more than 80% of them singletons. Material for sequencing was peripheral blood. The receptor set was obtained from a man in his fifties with acute or convalescent COVID-19.

J is TRBJ1-1 and V is TRBV6-2 or TRBV6-3; the D is unclear. Germline CDR1 reads MNHEY; CDR2 reads SVGEGT. V lost 5 bases and J lost 0, with 13 bases in between. The CDR3 loop spans 15 amino acids. The CDR3 nucleotides read TGTGCCAGCAGTGCCGGGAACAGCATGAACACTGAAGCTTTCTTT. It is translated as CASSAGNSMNTEAFF.

For the CDR3, the DNA is TGTGCCAGCAGTGAAAGCGGGAGGGAAAACTACAATGAGCAGTTCTTC. This sequence encodes CASSESGRENYNEQFF. The rearrangement uses TRBV2 and TRBJ2-1, with 10 bases lining up with TRBD2. Germline-derived CDR1 and CDR2 are SNHLY and FYNNEI. CDR3 length equals 16 residues. V trimming: 2 bases; J trimming: 3 bases; junction bases outside the gene matches: 4.

This rearrangement joins TRBV5-5 to TRBJ2-2; the D is unclear. CDR1 is SGHKS and CDR2 is YYEKEE in the germline V gene (reference sequence). The length of the CDR3 is 14 residues. The V and J ends lost 0 bases and 7 bases respectively, with 10 bases between them. CDR3 coding DNA: TGTGCCAGCAGCTTGGTTTTTTGGCTCGGGGAGCTGTTTTTT. Protein sequence: CASSLVFWLGELFF.

The gene calls are TRBV7-9 and TRBJ2-5, with 10 bases that match TRBD2. After removal of 5 bases from V and 5 bases from J, the junction contained 2 bases not matched to a gene. The CDR3 totals 13 residues. Germline values: CDR1 SEHNR, CDR2 FQNEAQ (reference sequence). The CDR3 nucleotides read TGTGCCAGCAGCAAACTAGCGGGGGAGACCCAGTACTTC. It yields the protein CASSKLAGETQYF.

The rearrangement joins TRBV19 to TRBJ1-5; possible D gene TRBD1, 5 bases. The CDR3 spans 12 residues. V was trimmed by 9 bases and J by 0 bases, leaving 6 bases between them. Germline lookup yields CDR1 LNHDA and CDR2 SQIVND (reference sequence). Here the CDR3 DNA reads TGTGCCAGCCAGGGTAGCAATCAGCCCCAGCATTTT. This sequence encodes CASQGSNQPQHF.

This chain uses TRBV18 with TRBJ2-5, with 9 bases matching TRBD1. The germline V gene encodes CDR1 KGHSH and CDR2 LQKENI. The CDR3 has 13 amino acids. Germline trimming cut 4 bases from V and 5 bases from J; bases unmatched to any gene: 2. The CDR3 sequence: CASSLGQGETQYF. The CDR3 region has the DNA TGTGCCAGCTCACTAGGACAGGGGGAGACCCAGTACTTC.

This clone was seen only once. The chain links TRBV4-2 to TRBJ1-2, with unresolved D. V lost 1 base, J lost 6 bases, and 15 bases lay in between. Per the germline V gene, CDR1 is LGHNA and CDR2 is YNFKEQ. CDR3 length equals 15 residues. CDR3 nucleotide sequence: TGTGCCAGCAGCCAAGGGTATTCCGGGAAAGATGGCTACACCTTC. Residues: CASSQGYSGKDGYTF.

The chain uses TRBV4-2 and TRBJ2-7; D is possibly TRBD2 (5 bases). Per germline, CDR1 LGHNA and CDR2 YNFKEQ. This CDR3 comprises 15 residues. Trimming left V 4 bases short and J 5 bases short, with 18 bases between. CDR3 in DNA: TGTGCCAGCAGCCCATGGGGTGGGAGCGGAGACGAGCAGTACTTC. Its protein product is CASSPWGGSGDEQYF.

The V gene is TRBV18, the J gene TRBJ1-2; 11 bases align to TRBD1. This CDR3 contains 17 residues. CDR1 is KGHSH, CDR2 LQKENI, per germline. V dropped 1 base and J dropped 3; count of bases not matched to a gene: 7. CDR3 loop: CASSPQRTGGRDYGYTF. CDR3 sequence (DNA): TGTGCCAGCTCACCACAGAGGACAGGGGGCCGGGACTATGGCTACACCTTC. The full variable domain, with the rest looked up from reference TRBV18 and TRBJ1-2, is NAGVMQNPRHLVRRRGQEARLRCSPMKGHSHVYWYRQLPEEGLKFMVYLQKENIIDESGMPKERFSAEFPKEGPSILRIQQVVRGDSAAYFCASSPQRTGGRDYGYTFGSGTRLTVV.

The J gene is TRBJ1-1, the V gene TRBV7-9, with TRBD1 identical over 7 bases. CDR3 length: 12 amino acids. Germline trimming cut 5 bases from V and 8 bases from J; bases unmatched to any gene: 5. Germline-derived CDR1 and CDR2 are SEHNR and FQNEAQ (reference sequence). For the CDR3, the DNA is TGTGCCAGCAGCCCTAAAGGGGGCGAAGCTTTCTTT. It specifies CASSPKGGEAFF. Supplemented by reference TRBV7-9 and TRBJ1-1, the full variable domain reads DTGVSQNPRHKITKRGQNVTFRCDPISEHNRLYWYRQTLGQGPEFLTYFQNEAQLEKSRLLSDRFSAERPKGSFSTLEIQRTEQGDSAMYLCASSPKGGEAFFGQGTRLTVV.